Below, 22 T cell receptor beta chains from the same sample are listed, as sequenced in a study of beta chain features in type 1 diabetes. Overall study findings and caveats: Among patients with Type 1 diabetes, TCRB CDR3s were moderately but significantly shorter in every one of the four CD4+ subsets.

Antigens for these TCRs are unknown. Since all of the isolated RNA was reverse transcribed, expressed TCRB transcripts were what got sequenced. The protocol was immunoSEQ multiplex PCR, while the TCRdb copy is restricted to in-frame clones and leaves out a portion. Of some 25,000 clones listed, 50% to 65% are singletons. Sequencing was carried out using Tregs from blood. The receptors derive from a woman younger than 30 with type 1 diabetes.

The chain links TRBV7-9 to TRBJ2-7; D is uncertain. V lost 5 bases and J lost 0, with 5 bases in between. This CDR3 is 12 amino acids long. The germline V gene has CDR1 SEHNR and CDR2 FQNEAQ (reference sequence). The DNA for the CDR3 is TGTGCCAGCAGCCAGGACTCCTACGAGCAGTACTTC. Protein product: CASSQDSYEQYF.

This chain links TRBV7-9 with TRBJ1-2, with TRBD1 matching 10 bases. The length of the CDR3 is 16 residues. The V gene's germline CDR1 is SEHNR and CDR2 FQNEAQ (reference sequence). V shed 5 bases, J shed 0 bases, and the junction held 6 bases outside the gene matches. CDR3 residues: CASSPGTGETNYGYTF. CDR3 coding DNA: TGTGCCAGCAGCCCCGGGACAGGGGAAACTAACTATGGCTACACCTTC.

The chain combines TRBV2 with TRBJ2-7; D unclear. The V and J ends lost 4 bases and 0 bases respectively, with 4 bases between them. Germline V gives CDR1 SNHLY, CDR2 FYNNEI. The CDR3 totals 12 residues. CDR3 coding DNA: TGTGCCAGCAGTGGGGACTCCTACGAGCAGTACGTC. Protein sequence: CASSGDSYEQYV.

Relative to its sample, this clone is medium-sized. V and J are TRBV7-9 and TRBJ2-1; D gene ambiguous. CDR1 and CDR2 (germline): SEHNR, FQNEAQ (reference sequence). Deletions cut 5 bases from V and 0 bases from J, with 14 bases between. This CDR3 has 16 residues. The CDR3 DNA reads TGTGCCAGCAGCGTTTGGGCTGTAACCTCCTACAATGAGCAGTTCTTC. This encodes CASSVWAVTSYNEQFF.

The CDR3 spells CASSGRLAGGGGDEQFF. DNA for the CDR3: TGTGCCAGCAGCGGCCGACTAGCGGGAGGAGGTGGCGATGAGCAGTTCTTC. The chain combines TRBV7-2 with TRBJ2-1, with 13 bases lining up with TRBD2. Germline CDR1 SGHTA, CDR2 FQGNSA. The length of the CDR3 is 17 residues. V trimming: 5 bases; J trimming: 8 bases; junction bases outside the gene matches: 12. The entire variable domain, with the rest obtained from reference TRBV7-2 and TRBJ2-1, is as follows: GAGVSQSPSNKVTEKGKDVELRCDPISGHTALYWYRQSLGQGLEFLIYFQGNSAPDKSGLPSDRFSAERTGGSVSTLTIQRTQQEDSAVYLCASSGRLAGGGGDEQFFGPGTRLTVL.

The V gene is TRBV7-9, the J gene TRBJ2-6; D gene ambiguous. The CDR3 is 15 amino acids. Trimming removed 3 bases from V and 0 bases from J, with 6 bases in between. CDR1 is SEHNR, CDR2 FQNEAQ, per germline (reference sequence). CDR3 in DNA: TGTGCCAGCAGCTTTTACGGCTCTGGGGCCAACGTCCTGACTTTC. Translating it yields CASSFYGSGANVLTF.

The chain employs TRBV29-1 and TRBJ1-1, with unresolved D. CDR1 is SQVTM and CDR2 is ANQGSEA in the germline V gene. Trimming shortened V by 7 bases and J by 7 bases, and 13 bases separated the two germline ends. The CDR3 runs 11 residues. The CDR3: CSENPRSEAFF. CDR3 DNA sequence: TGCAGCGAAAACCCGCGAAGTGAAGCTTTCTTT. Variable domain in full (rest from reference TRBV29-1 and TRBJ1-1): SAVISQKPSRDICQRGTSLTIQCQVDSQVTMMFWYRQQPGQSLTLIATANQGSEATYESGFVIDKFPISRPNLTFSTLTVSNMSPEDSSIYLCSENPRSEAFFGQGTRLTVV.

This chain joins TRBV29-1 and TRBJ1-2; D is possibly TRBD1 (5 bases). The CDR3 totals 14 residues. The V gene's germline CDR1 is SQVTM and CDR2 ANQGSEA. Trimming took off 4 bases at V and 4 bases at J, with 16 bases between the two ends. For the CDR3, the DNA is TGCAGCGTTGGGGGGGGGATCGTAGGCTATGGCTACACCTTC. This encodes CSVGGGIVGYGYTF.

J is TRBJ1-6 and V is TRBV28, with D possibly TRBD1 on 6 matching bases. The length of the CDR3 is 14 residues. V gave up 6 bases and J gave up 7 bases, with 13 bases separating them. CDR1 and CDR2 (germline): MDHEN, SYDVKM. CDR3: CASRTGQLNSPLHF. CDR3 nucleotide sequence: TGTGCCAGCAGGACTGGACAGCTGAATTCACCCCTCCACTTT.

J is TRBJ2-2 and V is TRBV9; TRBD1 matches 8 bases. Germline V lookup: CDR1 SGDLS, CDR2 YYNGEE. Losses at the gene ends were 0 bases for V and 5 bases for J; bases not matched to a gene: 6. There are 16 residues in the CDR3. The CDR3 sequence: CASSVGGDRLTGELFF. The CDR3 bases are TGTGCCAGCAGCGTAGGAGGGGACAGGTTGACCGGGGAGCTGTTTTTT.

The chain joins TRBV5-1 to TRBJ2-1; 10 bases are a match to TRBD2. V was clipped by 5 bases and J by 9 bases; unmatched bases: 14. Germline V gene lookup returns CDR1 SGHRS and CDR2 YFSETQ. The CDR3 runs to 16 residues. The DNA for the CDR3 is TGCGCCAGCAGGCTAGCGGGAGACATAGGGCGAATTGAGCAGTTCTTC. It yields the protein CASRLAGDIGRIEQFF.

This clone has just a few counts. This chain joins TRBV28 and TRBJ2-3; 12 bases match TRBD2. Germline loops: CDR1 MDHEN, CDR2 SYDVKM. The V gene end was trimmed by 1 base and the J gene end by 5 bases; junction bases not matched to a gene: 4. This CDR3 has 16 residues. As DNA, the CDR3 is TGTGCCAGCAGTTTATCTAGCGGGAGGGCCGAAGATACGCAGTATTTT. As protein: CASSLSSGRAEDTQYF.

Only a few counts were recorded for this clone. The V call is TRBV28, the J call TRBJ2-2; 8 nucleotides match TRBD2. Germline CDR1 reads MDHEN; CDR2 reads SYDVKM. This CDR3 has 17 amino acids. J lost 5 bases, V lost 4 bases, and 12 bases had no gene match. The CDR3 spells CASSSPYRAGVTGELFF. The CDR3 DNA sequence: TGTGCCAGCAGTTCCCCTTATCGAGCGGGAGTTACCGGGGAGCTGTTTTTT.

The rearrangement joins TRBV27 to TRBJ1-5; 9 nucleotides agree with TRBD1. V lost 4 bases and J lost 3; bases outside the gene matches: 4. The CDR3 is made up of 15 amino acids. Germline CDR1 reads MNHEY; CDR2 reads SMNVEV (reference sequence). As DNA, the CDR3 is TGTGCCAGCAGTTCCCGGACAGGGGTCAATCAGCCCCAGCATTTT. It specifies CASSSRTGVNQPQHF.

J is TRBJ2-2 and V is TRBV12-5; possible D gene TRBD1, 6 bases. This CDR3 is built from 15 residues. V gave up 2 bases and J gave up 0 bases, with 7 bases separating them. Germline values: CDR1 LGHNT, CDR2 FRNRAP. The CDR3: CASGLRTANTGELFF. CDR3 nucleotides: TGTGCTAGTGGTTTGCGGACAGCGAACACCGGGGAGCTGTTTTTT. Full variable domain (outside the CDR3, taken from reference TRBV12-5 and TRBJ2-2): DARVTQTPRHKVTEMGQEVTMRCQPILGHNTVFWYRQTMMQGLELLAYFRNRAPLDDSGMPKDRFSAEMPDATLATLKIQPSEPRDSAVYFCASGLRTANTGELFFGEGSRLTVL.

The CDR3 region has the DNA TGTGCCAGCTCAGGACAGGGTATGAACACTGAAGCTTTCTTT. Translating gives CASSGQGMNTEAFF. This sequence joins TRBV18 and TRBJ1-1; 8 bases fit TRBD1. J was trimmed by 0 bases and V by 5 bases; bases with no gene match: 2. The germline V gene encodes CDR1 KGHSH and CDR2 LQKENI. The CDR3 sequence is 14 residues long.

The chain has TRBV27 and TRBJ1-4, with D perhaps TRBD1 (5 bases). Germline CDR1 MNHEY, CDR2 SMNVEV (reference sequence). The V end was cut by 5 bases, the J end by 8 bases, with 15 bases between. This CDR3 contains 14 residues. This CDR3 reads CASSPRQNREKLFF. The CDR3 nucleotides are TGTGCCAGCAGTCCTCGACAGAATCGGGAAAAACTGTTTTTT.

The chain employs TRBV28 and TRBJ1-1, with D unresolved. The germline gives CDR1 MDHEN, CDR2 SYDVKM. Trimming stripped 6 bases from V and 0 bases from J, with 11 bases between. The CDR3 is 14 amino acids. The CDR3 region has the DNA TGTGCCAGCAGGGTACCCAGGATGAACACTGAAGCTTTCTTT. Translation: CASRVPRMNTEAFF.

This clone was counted only a few times. Other DNA sequences within the sample encode an identical CDR3. The chain is built from TRBV2 and TRBJ2-2; the match to TRBD2 covers 15 bases. The trim removed 7 bases at V and 6 bases at J, leaving 3 bases unmatched. The CDR3 is 15 residues long. Germline CDR1 is SNHLY and CDR2 is FYNNEI. CDR3 residues: CASMRTSGRAGELFF. CDR3 DNA sequence: TGTGCCAGCATGCGGACTAGCGGGAGGGCCGGGGAGCTGTTTTTT.

The genes are TRBV7-3 and TRBJ1-2; TRBD1 matches at 7 bases. The trim removed 3 bases at V and 6 bases at J, leaving 13 bases unmatched. The germline gives CDR1 SGHTA, CDR2 FQGTGA. CDR3 length: 16 amino acids. The chain's CDR3 is CASSFEPGQRRNGYTF. Here the CDR3 DNA reads TGTGCCAGCAGCTTCGAACCGGGACAGAGAAGGAATGGCTACACCTTC. The whole variable domain, remainder taken from reference TRBV7-3 and TRBJ1-2, is GAGVSQTPSNKVTEKGKYVELRCDPISGHTALYWYRQSLGQGPEFLIYFQGTGAADDSGLPNDRFFAVRPEGSVSTLKIQRTERGDSAVYLCASSFEPGQRRNGYTFGSGTRLTVV.

This clone was detected once. The gene calls are TRBV7-3 and TRBJ2-1, with TRBD2 matching 10 bases. CDR1 is SGHTA, CDR2 FQGTGA, per germline. The CDR3 length is 15 residues. The V gene end was trimmed by 2 bases and the J gene end by 8 bases; junction bases not matched to a gene: 6. This CDR3 is CASSLLAGVDDEQFF. The CDR3 DNA reads as TGTGCCAGCAGCTTACTAGCGGGAGTCGATGATGAGCAGTTCTTC.

The chain links TRBV11-3 to TRBJ2-1; the match to TRBD1 covers 7 bases. In germline, CDR1 is SGHNT, CDR2 YENEEA. The CDR3 has 15 residues. Unmatched junction bases numbered 10, after V lost 4 bases and J lost 7 bases. The CDR3 region has the DNA TGTGCCAGCAGCTCAAACACAGGGGTGACTAATGAGCAGTTCTTC. It codes for CASSSNTGVTNEQFF.